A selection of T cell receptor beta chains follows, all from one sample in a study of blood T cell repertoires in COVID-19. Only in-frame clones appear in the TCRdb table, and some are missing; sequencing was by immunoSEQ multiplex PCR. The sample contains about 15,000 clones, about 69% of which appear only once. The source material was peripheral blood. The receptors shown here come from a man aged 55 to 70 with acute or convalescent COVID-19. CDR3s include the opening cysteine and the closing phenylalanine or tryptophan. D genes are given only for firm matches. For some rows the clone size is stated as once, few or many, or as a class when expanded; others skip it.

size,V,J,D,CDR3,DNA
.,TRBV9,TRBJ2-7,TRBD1,CASSAGETGGYEQYF,TGTGCCAGCAGCGCCGGGGAGACAGGGGGCTACGAGCAGTACTTC
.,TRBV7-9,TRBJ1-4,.,CASSLRRGGANEKLFF,TGTGCCAGCAGCTTACGGCGGGGAGGAGCTAATGAAAAACTGTTTTTT
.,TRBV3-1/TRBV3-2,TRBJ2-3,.,CASSPLQRGITDTQYF,TGTGCCAGCAGCCCCCTCCAAAGAGGAATCACAGATACGCAGTATTTT
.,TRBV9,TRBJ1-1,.,CASSVAVRTEAFF,TGTGCCAGCAGCGTAGCTGTGAGAACTGAAGCTTTCTTT
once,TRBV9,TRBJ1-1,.,CASSVGAGTEAFF,TGTGCCAGCAGCGTAGGTGCGGGTACTGAAGCTTTCTTT
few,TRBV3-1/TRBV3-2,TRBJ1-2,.,CASSPRRGEAGYTF,TGTGCCAGCAGCCCCCGGAGGGGCGAGGCTGGCTACACCTTC
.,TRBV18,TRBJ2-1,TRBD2,CASSPGLAGHGNSYNEQFF,TGTGCCAGCTCACCCGGACTAGCGGGACACGGGAACTCCTACAATGAGCAGTTCTTC
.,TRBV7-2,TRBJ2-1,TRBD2,CASSFPPRTSGYNEQFF,TGTGCCAGCAGCTTCCCCCCCCGGACTAGCGGATACAATGAGCAGTTCTTC
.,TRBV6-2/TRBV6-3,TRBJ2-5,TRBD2,CASSWWEGDQETQYF,TGTGCCAGCAGTTGGTGGGAGGGCGACCAAGAGACCCAGTACTTC
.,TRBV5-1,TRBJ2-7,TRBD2,CASSSGLDYSEQYF,TGCGCCAGCAGCTCTGGACTAGATTACTCCGAGCAGTACTTC
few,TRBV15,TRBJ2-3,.,CATSPYRLGTDTQYF,TGTGCCACCAGCCCGTACCGACTGGGCACAGATACGCAGTATTTT
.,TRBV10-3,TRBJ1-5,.,CAISELAGGNQPQHF,TGTGCCATCAGTGAGTTGGCAGGGGGCAATCAGCCCCAGCATTTT
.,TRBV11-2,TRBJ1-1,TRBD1,CASSLVGGQGFSEAFF,TGTGCCAGCAGCTTAGTTGGGGGACAGGGATTCTCTGAAGCTTTCTTT
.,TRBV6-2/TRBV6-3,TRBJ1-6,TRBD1,CASSRRDRSSYNSPLHF,TGTGCCAGCAGTAGAAGGGACAGAAGCTCCTATAATTCACCCCTCCACTTT
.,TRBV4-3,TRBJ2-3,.,CASSQDFDSTSTDTQYF,TGCGCCAGCAGCCAAGATTTCGACAGTACTAGCACAGATACGCAGTATTTT
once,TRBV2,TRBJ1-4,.,CASRGDKEKLFF,TGTGCCAGCAGGGGAGACAAGGAAAAACTGTTTTTT
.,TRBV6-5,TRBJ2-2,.,CASSPGRVITGELFF,TGTGCCAGCAGTCCCGGGCGGGTTATTACCGGGGAGCTGTTTTTT
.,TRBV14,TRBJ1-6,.,CASSQAQGNNSPLHF,TGTGCCAGCAGCCAAGCACAGGGAAATAATTCACCCCTCCACTTT
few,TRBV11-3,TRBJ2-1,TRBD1,CASSPRDSNEQFF,TGTGCCAGCAGCCCCCGGGACAGCAATGAGCAGTTCTTC
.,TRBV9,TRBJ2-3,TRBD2,CASSLRAGDTDTQYF,TGTGCCAGCAGCCTTAGGGCGGGGGACACAGATACGCAGTATTTT
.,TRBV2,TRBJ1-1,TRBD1,CASSEIRGPNTEAFF,TGTGCCAGCAGTGAGATAAGGGGGCCGAACACTGAAGCTTTCTTT
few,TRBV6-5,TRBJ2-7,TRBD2,CASTPTSVYEQYF,TGTGCCAGCACCCCGACTAGCGTCTACGAGCAGTACTTC
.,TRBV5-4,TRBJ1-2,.,CASSFEGSWGYTF,TGTGCCAGCAGCTTTGAGGGATCGTGGGGCTACACCTTC
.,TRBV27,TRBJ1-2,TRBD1,CASSLWHRGLLYGYTF,TGTGCCAGCAGTTTATGGCACAGGGGACTGCTGTATGGCTACACCTTC
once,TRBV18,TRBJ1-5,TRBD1,CASSPARGQGQSPQHF,TGTGCCAGCTCACCAGCCCGGGGACAGGGGCAATCGCCCCAGCATTTT
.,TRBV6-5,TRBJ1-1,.,CASGTTATEAFF,TGTGCCAGCGGCACCACAGCCACTGAAGCTTTCTTT
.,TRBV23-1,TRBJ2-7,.,CASSHHPGVRSYEQYF,TGCGCCAGCAGTCACCACCCGGGGGTTCGATCCTACGAGCAGTACTTC
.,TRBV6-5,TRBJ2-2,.,CASSHSAGAGELFF,TGTGCCAGCAGTCACTCGGCAGGGGCCGGGGAGCTGTTTTTT
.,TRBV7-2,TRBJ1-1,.,CASSPPSPEAFF,TGTGCCAGCAGCCCCCCTTCCCCTGAAGCTTTCTTT
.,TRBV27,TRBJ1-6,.,CASSFGRFNSPLHF,TGTGCCAGCAGTTTCGGTCGCTTCAATTCACCCCTCCACTTT
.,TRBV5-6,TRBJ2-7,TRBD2,CASSSRLAGGLGSYEQYF,TGTGCCAGCAGCTCCCGACTAGCGGGAGGCCTTGGGTCCTACGAGCAGTACTTC
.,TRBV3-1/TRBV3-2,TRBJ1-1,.,CASSQIQGNTEAFF,TGTGCCAGCAGCCAAATCCAGGGGAACACTGAAGCTTTCTTT
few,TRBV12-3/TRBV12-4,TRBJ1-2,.,CASSQDSTYGYTF,TGTGCCAGCAGTCAGGACAGCACCTATGGCTACACCTTC
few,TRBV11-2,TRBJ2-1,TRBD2,CASRRLAGGQSSYNEQFF,TGTGCCAGCAGGAGACTAGCGGGAGGGCAAAGCTCCTACAATGAGCAGTTCTTC
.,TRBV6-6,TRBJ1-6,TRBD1,CASSSDRETPLHF,TGTGCCAGCAGTTCTGACAGGGAAACACCCCTCCACTTT
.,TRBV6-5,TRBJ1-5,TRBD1,CASSSSGTVNQPQHF,TGTGCCAGCAGTTCCTCAGGGACAGTTAACCAGCCCCAGCATTTT
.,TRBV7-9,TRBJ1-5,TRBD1,CASSSPTGDSNQPQHF,TGTGCCAGCAGCTCACCGACAGGGGATAGCAATCAGCCCCAGCATTTT
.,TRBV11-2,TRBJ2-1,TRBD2,CASSSQGTSPYNEQFF,TGTGCCAGCAGCTCGCAGGGGACTAGCCCTTACAATGAGCAGTTCTTC
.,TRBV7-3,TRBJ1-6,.,CASRESVSLDSPLHF,TGTGCCAGCAGGGAGTCGGTTTCTTTAGATTCACCCCTCCACTTT
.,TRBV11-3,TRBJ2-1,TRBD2,CASSFGGGSYNEQFF,TGTGCCAGCAGCTTTGGGGGGGGTAGCTACAATGAGCAGTTCTTC
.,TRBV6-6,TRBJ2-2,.,CASSYGAGTNTGELFF,TGTGCCAGCAGTTACGGTGCCGGGACAAACACCGGGGAGCTGTTTTTT
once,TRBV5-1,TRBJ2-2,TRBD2,CASSLSFGTSGRKNTGELFF,TGCGCCAGCAGCTTAAGTTTCGGGACTAGCGGGAGGAAGAACACCGGGGAGCTGTTTTTT
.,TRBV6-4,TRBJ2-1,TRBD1,CASSSGTGAVEQFF,TGTGCCAGCAGTTCCGGGACAGGTGCGGTCGAGCAGTTCTTC
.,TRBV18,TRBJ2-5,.,CASSTEETQYF,TGTGCCAGCTCAACAGAGGAGACCCAGTACTTC
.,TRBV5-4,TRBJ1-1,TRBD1,CASSSRTGGNTEAFF,TGTGCCAGCAGCTCGCGGACAGGGGGTAACACTGAAGCTTTCTTT
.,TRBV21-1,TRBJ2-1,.,CASRRLAGRGNEQFF,TGTGCCAGCAGACGACTAGCGGGAAGGGGCAATGAGCAGTTCTTC
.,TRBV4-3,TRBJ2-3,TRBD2,CASSQTRLAADTQYF,TGCGCCAGCAGCCAAACCCGACTAGCGGCAGATACGCAGTATTTT
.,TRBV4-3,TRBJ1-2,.,CASSQEGGFGYTF,TGCGCCAGCAGCCAGGAAGGGGGATTTGGCTACACCTTC
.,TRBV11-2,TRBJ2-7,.,CASSSEEGFSYEQYF,TGTGCCAGCAGCTCAGAGGAGGGCTTCTCCTACGAGCAGTACTTC
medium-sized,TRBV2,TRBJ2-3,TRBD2,CASRSSGNTDTQYF,TGTGCCAGCCGTTCTAGCGGTAACACAGATACGCAGTATTTT
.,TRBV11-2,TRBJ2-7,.,CASSLNTRSYEQYF,TGTGCCAGCAGCTTAAACACTAGATCCTACGAGCAGTACTTC
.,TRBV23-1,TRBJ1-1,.,CASSQLGESMNTEAFF,TGCGCCAGCAGTCAATTAGGGGAAAGCATGAACACTGAAGCTTTCTTT
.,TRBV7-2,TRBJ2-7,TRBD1,CASSLSGTGWTYEQYF,TGTGCCAGCAGCTTATCGGGGACAGGGTGGACCTACGAGCAGTACTTC
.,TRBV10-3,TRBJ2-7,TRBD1,CAISESTTGGFYEQYF,TGTGCCATCAGTGAGTCGACGACAGGGGGCTTCTACGAGCAGTACTTC
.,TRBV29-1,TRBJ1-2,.,CSVSRGDGYTF,TGCAGCGTTTCAAGGGGCGATGGCTACACCTTC